A selection of T cell receptor beta chains follows, all from one sample in a study of tumor T cells in aggressive B-cell lymphoma. Sequencing was performed with immunoSEQ multiplex PCR; in TCRdb, only in-frame clones are kept and a portion is missing. The repertoire holds just under 850 clones, with about four fifths as singletons. Sequencing used tumor tissue. The receptors shown here come from an adult with diffuse large B cell lymphoma. CDR3s include the opening cysteine and the closing phenylalanine or tryptophan. Fields, in order: clone size, D gene, V gene, J gene, CDR3 DNA, CDR3 protein. The D gene is left open where the match is weak. Size is omitted from some rows. Given values are once, few, many or a class for expanded clones.

.	.	TRBV6-1	TRBJ1-1	TGTGCCAGCAGTGTGCTAGAGGGTGAAGCTTTCTTT	CASSVLEGEAFF
.	TRBD1	TRBV6-6	TRBJ2-1	TGTGCCAGCAGTGGAACCAGGGGGCCGCTCCACAATGAGCAGTTCTTC	CASSGTRGPLHNEQFF
.	TRBD2	TRBV2	TRBJ2-1	TGTGCCAGCAGGTTTAGCGGGATGAGCTCCTACAATGAGCAGTTCTTC	CASRFSGMSSYNEQFF
.	.	TRBV11-2	TRBJ2-2	TGTGCCAGCAGCCCCCCACTCACGACCGGGGAGCTGTTTTTT	CASSPPLTTGELFF
few	.	TRBV7-9	TRBJ1-5	TGTGCCAGCAGCCTAGGGGGGGGCCGCACGAGCAATCAGCCCCAGCATTTT	CASSLGGGRTSNQPQHF
.	.	TRBV7-8	TRBJ2-3	TGTGCCAGCAGCACCGCGGGGCGCACAGATACGCAGTATTTT	CASSTAGRTDTQYF
.	.	TRBV4-1	TRBJ1-1	TGCGCCAGCAGCAGACAAGACGGGAACACTGAAGCTTTCTTT	CASSRQDGNTEAFF
.	.	TRBV11-1	TRBJ2-1	TGTGCCAGCAGCTTAGTTTTAGCGGAGGGCGGGAAATACAATGAGCAGTTCTTC	CASSLVLAEGGKYNEQFF
.	.	TRBV21-1	TRBJ2-3	TGTGCCAGCAGCACTCGGGCGGGACCTAGCACAGATACGCAGTATTTT	CASSTRAGPSTDTQYF
.	.	TRBV6-1	TRBJ1-1	TGTGCCAGCAGTGACGGGGGGGGGCTTGCTTTCTTT	CASSDGGGLAFF
.	.	TRBV19	TRBJ2-1	TGTGCCAGTAGTCTGCCGGGACAATACAATGAGCAGTTCTTC	CASSLPGQYNEQFF
.	.	TRBV27	TRBJ2-7	TGTGCCAGCAGGCCCATCGAGACACCGTACGAGCAGTACTTC	CASRPIETPYEQYF
.	TRBD2	TRBV12-5	TRBJ2-1	TGTGCTAGTGGTCCGGGACTAGCGGTCGTGGAGGATGAGCAGTTCTTC	CASGPGLAVVEDEQFF
.	TRBD2	TRBV7-3	TRBJ2-1	TGTGCCAGCAGCGGAAATAGCGGGAGAGGGTCCTACAATGAGCAGTTCTTC	CASSGNSGRGSYNEQFF
.	TRBD2	TRBV28	TRBJ2-1	TGTGCCAGCAGTTTTGCCCTAGCGGGCAATGAGCAGTTCTTC	CASSFALAGNEQFF
.	.	TRBV27	TRBJ2-7	TGTGCCAGCAGGCCCATCGAGACACCGTACGAGCAGTACTTC	CASRPIETPYEQYF
.	.	TRBV27	TRBJ1-1	TGTGCCAGCAGGGTAGGGGACAAAGCTTTCTTT	CASRVGDKAFF
.	TRBD1	TRBV5-6	TRBJ1-4	TGTGCCAGTAGCTTAGGCTCGGGACAGGCGATTAATGAAAAACTGTTTTTT	CASSLGSGQAINEKLFF
.	TRBD1	TRBV11-2	TRBJ2-3	TGTGCCATCTCAACCGCCGGGACAGGGGGCACAGATACGCAGTATTTT	CAISTAGTGGTDTQYF
.	.	TRBV9	TRBJ2-1	TGTGCCAGCAGCGTAGTGGAGGGGCTAGCTGAGCAGTTCTTC	CASSVVEGLAEQFF
once	.	TRBV4-3	TRBJ1-2	TGCGCCAGCAGCCACGCCGGGAGGGTTAACTATGGCTACACCTTC	CASSHAGRVNYGYTF
.	.	TRBV14	TRBJ1-6	TGTGCCAGCAGCCAATCGGGGGGGTCACCCCTCCACTTT	CASSQSGGSPLHF
.	TRBD1	TRBV28	TRBJ2-7	TGTGCCAGCCGTACCTTCGGACAGGGAAACTACGAGCAGTACTTC	CASRTFGQGNYEQYF
.	.	TRBV6-5	TRBJ1-3	TGTGCCAGCAGGGCTGGGCAGAAAAACACCATATATTTT	CASRAGQKNTIYF
.	TRBD1	TRBV28	TRBJ1-2	TGTGCCAGCACCCAGGGGGCGGATGGCTACACCTTC	CASTQGADGYTF
.	TRBD2	TRBV7-9	TRBJ2-1	TGTGCCAGCAGCGTCCCGACTAGCGAGAATACAAACTCCTACAATGAGCAGTTCTTC	CASSVPTSENTNSYNEQFF
.	.	TRBV6-5	TRBJ2-7	TGTGCCAGCAGCCAGGGGACTACCGTAACGGGGGAGCAGTACTTC	CASSQGTTVTGEQYF
.	.	TRBV28	TRBJ2-3	TGTGCCAGCAGTACGGGGGGCACAGATACGCAGTATTTT	CASSTGGTDTQYF
.	.	TRBV19	TRBJ2-7	TGTGCCAGTAGCTCCCAGGGCAGGCAGTACTTC	CASSSQGRQYF
few	.	TRBV28	TRBJ1-1	TGTGCCAGCAGTTTCGGCCGCTGGACAGCGAACACTGAAGCTTTCTTT	CASSFGRWTANTEAFF
once	TRBD2	TRBV5-4	TRBJ2-7	TGTGCCAGCAGCCCCGGCCACCCAGCGGGATACGAGCAGTACTTC	CASSPGHPAGYEQYF
.	.	TRBV13	TRBJ1-2	TGTGCCAGCAGCCCCCAGTTGGACTATGGCTACACCTTC	CASSPQLDYGYTF
.	.	TRBV20-1	TRBJ2-7	TGCAGTGCTAGACAACAGTCTAAGCAGTACTTC	CSARQQSKQYF
.	.	TRBV5-1	TRBJ2-1	TGCGCCAGCAGCTTGGCCCCGCAGGGTTATAATGAGCAGTTCTTC	CASSLAPQGYNEQFF
.	.	TRBV25-1	TRBJ2-7	TGTGCCAGCAGTGCTGACGACAGCTACGAGCAGTACTTC	CASSADDSYEQYF
.	TRBD1	TRBV9	TRBJ1-1	TGTGCCAGCAGCACGGGGGACAGGAACACTGAAGCTTTCTTT	CASSTGDRNTEAFF
.	.	TRBV27	TRBJ2-3	TGTGCCAGCAGTCCCAACGGCGGTGCTAGCACAGATACGCAGTATTTT	CASSPNGGASTDTQYF
.	TRBD2	TRBV5-1	TRBJ2-7	TGCGCCAGCAGCGGGGGACTAGCGGGGGACTACGAGCAGTACTTC	CASSGGLAGDYEQYF
.	TRBD1	TRBV29-1	TRBJ2-1	TGCAGCGTCCCGAGGCGGGACAGGGGGCTCAATGAGCAGTTCTTC	CSVPRRDRGLNEQFF
.	TRBD2	TRBV27	TRBJ2-1	TGTGCCAGCAGCCCAGAAGGGACTAGCGCCTTGGGTGAGCAGTTCTTC	CASSPEGTSALGEQFF
.	.	TRBV6-5	TRBJ2-1	TGTGCCAGCAGTTACTCGAAGGCAGGGCAGCAGTTCTTC	CASSYSKAGQQFF
.	TRBD1	TRBV7-9	TRBJ1-4	TGTGCCAGCAGTTTCCGGGACAGGGGGCTAACTAATGAAAAACTGTTTTTT	CASSFRDRGLTNEKLFF
.	.	TRBV9	TRBJ1-2	TGTGCCAGCAGCTCCGGGACTGATGGCTACACCTTC	CASSSGTDGYTF
.	TRBD2	TRBV9	TRBJ2-1	TGTACCAGCAGCGTAGGGGGAGCGGGAGGGCTCGGGCAGTTCTTC	CTSSVGGAGGLGQFF
few	.	TRBV29-1	TRBJ2-7	TGCAGCGTTGAAGGGGAGAGGGAGGCCTCCTACGAGCAGTACTTC	CSVEGEREASYEQYF
.	TRBD2	TRBV7-2	TRBJ2-7	TGTGCCAGCAGCTTAACTAGCGGGAGGTCCTACGAGCAGTACTTC	CASSLTSGRSYEQYF
few	TRBD1	TRBV15	TRBJ2-7	TGTGCCACCAGCGGACAGGGTTACGAGCAGTACTTC	CATSGQGYEQYF
.	.	TRBV7-8	TRBJ2-7	TGTGCCAGCAGCTTAAACGCAGGGCCCTACGAGCAGTACTTC	CASSLNAGPYEQYF
.	.	TRBV15	TRBJ1-5	TGTGCCACCAGCAGAGATAGGGGATTTCAGCCCCAGCATTTT	CATSRDRGFQPQHF